This TCR beta chain was profiled in a study of cytomegalovirus exposure and HLA in healthy donors. The repertoire was sequenced with immunoSEQ multiplex PCR; TCRdb's copy has only in-frame clones and lacks some. The table lists tens of thousands of clones, 94% of them singletons. The TCR comes from a man aged 18 to 29 in good health and CMV-seropositive. The sequenced sample was PBMCs.

The CDR3 nucleotides read TGTGCCAGCAACGACGGGGCAGGGAGGGAGACCCAGTACTTC. This gives the protein CASNDGAGRETQYF. This chain joins TRBV7-2 and TRBJ2-5, with a possible D match to TRBD2 (6 bases). Germline V gene lookup returns CDR1 SGHTA and CDR2 FQGNSA. V gave up 7 bases and J gave up 5 bases, with 17 bases separating them. This CDR3 has 14 amino acids.